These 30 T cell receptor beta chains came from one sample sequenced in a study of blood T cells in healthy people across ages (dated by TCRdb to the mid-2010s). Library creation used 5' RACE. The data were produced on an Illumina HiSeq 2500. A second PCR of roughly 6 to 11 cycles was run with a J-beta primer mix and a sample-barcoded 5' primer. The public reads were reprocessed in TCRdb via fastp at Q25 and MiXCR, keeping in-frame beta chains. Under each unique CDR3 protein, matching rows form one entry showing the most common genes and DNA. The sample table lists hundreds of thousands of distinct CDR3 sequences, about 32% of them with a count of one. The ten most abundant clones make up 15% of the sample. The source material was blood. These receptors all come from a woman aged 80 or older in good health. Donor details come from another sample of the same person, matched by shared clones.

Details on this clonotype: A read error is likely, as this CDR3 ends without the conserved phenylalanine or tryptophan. The CDR3 region has the DNA TGTGCCAGCATCGAAACAGGGACAGATGAGCAGTTCGTC. Protein sequence: CASIETGTDEQFV. The chain joins TRBV6-5 to TRBJ2-1; 7 nucleotides agree with TRBD1. This CDR3 comprises 13 residues. The germline V gene encodes CDR1 MNHEY and CDR2 SVGAGI. After removal of 7 bases from V and 8 bases from J, the junction contained 8 bases not matched to a gene.

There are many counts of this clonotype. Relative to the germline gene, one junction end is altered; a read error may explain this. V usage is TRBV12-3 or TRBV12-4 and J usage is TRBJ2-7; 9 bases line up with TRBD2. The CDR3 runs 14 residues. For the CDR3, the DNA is TGCGCCAGCAGCTCGAGCGGGGGGACCTACGAGCAGTACTTC. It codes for CASSSSGGTYEQYF.

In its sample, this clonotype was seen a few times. DNA for the CDR3: TGTGCCAGCAGGCCCGGACTAGCGGAGTCCTACAATGAGCAGTTCTTC. Translating gives CASRPGLAESYNEQFF. The genes are TRBV7-3 and TRBJ2-1; 10 bases map to TRBD2. Germline trimming cut 6 bases from V and 1 base from J; bases unmatched to any gene: 6. The CDR3 is 16 amino acids. The germline V gene encodes CDR1 SGHTA and CDR2 FQGTGA. Filled out from reference TRBV7-3 and TRBJ2-1, the complete variable domain reads GAGVSQTPSNKVTEKGKYVELRCDPISGHTALYWYRQSLGQGPEFLIYFQGTGAADDSGLPNDRFFAVRPEGSVSTLKIQRTERGDSAVYLCASRPGLAESYNEQFFGPGTRLTVL.

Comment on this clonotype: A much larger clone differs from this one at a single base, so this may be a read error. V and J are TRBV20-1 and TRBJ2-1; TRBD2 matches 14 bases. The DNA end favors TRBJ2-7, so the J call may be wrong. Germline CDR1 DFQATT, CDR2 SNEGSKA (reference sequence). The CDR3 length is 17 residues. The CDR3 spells CSAAGTSGGRTYNEQYF. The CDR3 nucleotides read TGCAGTGCTGCCGGGACTAGCGGGGGTCGAACCTACAATGAGCAGTACTTC.

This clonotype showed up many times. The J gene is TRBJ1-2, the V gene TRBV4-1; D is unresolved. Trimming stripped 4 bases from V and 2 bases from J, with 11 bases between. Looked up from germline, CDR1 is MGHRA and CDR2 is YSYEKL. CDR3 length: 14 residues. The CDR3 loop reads CASSPVGVNYGYTF. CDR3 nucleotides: TGCGCCAGCAGCCCAGTCGGGGTCAACTATGGCTACACCTTC.

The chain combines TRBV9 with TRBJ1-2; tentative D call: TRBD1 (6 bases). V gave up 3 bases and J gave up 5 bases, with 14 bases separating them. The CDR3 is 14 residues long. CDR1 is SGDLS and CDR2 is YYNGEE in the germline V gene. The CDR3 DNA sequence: TGTGCCAGCAGCGAGCCCACGGGGGCGTATGGCTACACCTTC. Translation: CASSEPTGAYGYTF. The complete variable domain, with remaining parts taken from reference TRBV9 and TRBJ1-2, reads DSGVTQTPKHLITATGQRVTLRCSPRSGDLSVYWYQQSLDQGLQFLIQYYNGEERAKGNILERFSAQQFPDLHSELNLSSLELGDSALYFCASSEPTGAYGYTFGSGTRLTVV.

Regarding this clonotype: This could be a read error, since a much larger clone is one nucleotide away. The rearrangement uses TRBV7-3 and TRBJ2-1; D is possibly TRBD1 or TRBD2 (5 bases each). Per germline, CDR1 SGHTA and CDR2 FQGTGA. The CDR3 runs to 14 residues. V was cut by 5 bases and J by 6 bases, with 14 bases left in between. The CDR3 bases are TGTGCCAGCAGCACCCAGGGACCCCGCAATGAGCAGTTCTTC. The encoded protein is CASSTQGPRNEQFF.

The CDR3 spells CASSLRWSFNEKLFF. Written as DNA, the CDR3 is TGTGCCAGCAGTCTTCGGTGGAGCTTTAATGAAAAACTGTTTTTT. The gene calls are TRBV27 and TRBJ1-4; no clear D. CDR3 size: 15 residues. Trimming cost V 5 bases and J 4 bases, with 14 bases left between them. Germline values: CDR1 MNHEY, CDR2 SMNVEV (reference sequence).

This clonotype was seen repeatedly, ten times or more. The CDR3 loop reads CASKGGDRPTEAFF. The CDR3 DNA reads TGCGCCAGCAAGGGTGGAGACAGGCCCACTGAAGCTTTCTTT. The chain is built from TRBV5-1 and TRBJ1-1; maybe TRBD1 (6 bases). Germline loops: CDR1 SGHRS, CDR2 YFSETQ. CDR3 length: 14 residues. Trimming stripped 6 bases from V and 4 bases from J, with 16 bases between.

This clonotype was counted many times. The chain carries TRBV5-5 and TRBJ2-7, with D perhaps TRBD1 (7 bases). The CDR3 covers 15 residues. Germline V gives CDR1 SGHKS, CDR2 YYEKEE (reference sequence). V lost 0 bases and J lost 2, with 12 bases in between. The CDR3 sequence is CASSLAPGGTYEQYF. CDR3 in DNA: TGTGCCAGCAGCTTGGCCCCAGGGGGGACCTACGAGCAGTACTTC.

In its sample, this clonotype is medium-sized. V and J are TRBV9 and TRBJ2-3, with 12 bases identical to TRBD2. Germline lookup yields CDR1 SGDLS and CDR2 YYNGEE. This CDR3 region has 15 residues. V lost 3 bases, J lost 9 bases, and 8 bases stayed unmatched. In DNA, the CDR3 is TGTGCCAGCAGCGCCCGGACTAGCGGGGCCGGCACGCAGTATTTT. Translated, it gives CASSARTSGAGTQYF.

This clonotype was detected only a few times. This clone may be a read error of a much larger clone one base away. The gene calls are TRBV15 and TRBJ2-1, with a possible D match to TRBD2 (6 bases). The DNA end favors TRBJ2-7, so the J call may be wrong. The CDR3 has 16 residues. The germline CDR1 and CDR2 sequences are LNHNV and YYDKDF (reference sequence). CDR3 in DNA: TGTGCCACCAGCAAAGACCTCGGGACTTTCTACAATGAGCAGTACTTC. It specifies CATSKDLGTFYNEQYF.

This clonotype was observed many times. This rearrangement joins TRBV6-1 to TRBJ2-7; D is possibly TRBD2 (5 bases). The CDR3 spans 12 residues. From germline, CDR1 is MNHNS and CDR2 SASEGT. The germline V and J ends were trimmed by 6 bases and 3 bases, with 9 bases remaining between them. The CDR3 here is CASSSRGYEQYF. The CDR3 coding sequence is TGTGCCAGCAGCTCACGGGGCTACGAGCAGTACTTC.

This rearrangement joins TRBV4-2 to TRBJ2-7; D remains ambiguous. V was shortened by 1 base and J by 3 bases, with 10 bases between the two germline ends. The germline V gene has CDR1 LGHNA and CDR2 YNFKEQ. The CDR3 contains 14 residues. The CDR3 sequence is CASSQALQSYEQYF. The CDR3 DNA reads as TGTGCCAGCAGCCAAGCTCTACAGAGCTACGAGCAGTACTTC.

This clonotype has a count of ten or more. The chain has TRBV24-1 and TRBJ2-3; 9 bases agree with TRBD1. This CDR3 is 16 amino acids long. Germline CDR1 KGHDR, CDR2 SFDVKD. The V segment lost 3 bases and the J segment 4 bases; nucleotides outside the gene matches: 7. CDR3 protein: CATSDLSGTGPDTQYF. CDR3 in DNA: TGTGCCACCAGTGATCTTTCCGGGACAGGGCCAGATACGCAGTATTTT.

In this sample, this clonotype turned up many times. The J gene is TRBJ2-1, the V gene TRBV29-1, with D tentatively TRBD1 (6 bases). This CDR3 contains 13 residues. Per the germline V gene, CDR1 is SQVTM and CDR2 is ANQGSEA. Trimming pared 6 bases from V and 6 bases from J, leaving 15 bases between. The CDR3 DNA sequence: TGCAGCGTCCCCGGGACACCAACCAATGAGCAGTTCTTC. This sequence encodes CSVPGTPTNEQFF.

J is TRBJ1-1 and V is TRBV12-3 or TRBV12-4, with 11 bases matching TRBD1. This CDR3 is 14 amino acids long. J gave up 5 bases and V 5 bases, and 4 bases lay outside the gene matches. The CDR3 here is CASSRTGGPTEAFF. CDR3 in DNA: TGTGCCAGCAGTCGGACAGGGGGCCCAACTGAAGCTTTCTTT.

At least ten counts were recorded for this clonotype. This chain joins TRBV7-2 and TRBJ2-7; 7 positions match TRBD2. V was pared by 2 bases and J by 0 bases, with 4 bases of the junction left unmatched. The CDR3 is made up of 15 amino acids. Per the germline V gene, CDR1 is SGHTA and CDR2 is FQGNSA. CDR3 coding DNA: TGTGCCAGCAGCTTAATCCCGGGAGGCTCCTACGAGCAGTACTTC. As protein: CASSLIPGGSYEQYF.

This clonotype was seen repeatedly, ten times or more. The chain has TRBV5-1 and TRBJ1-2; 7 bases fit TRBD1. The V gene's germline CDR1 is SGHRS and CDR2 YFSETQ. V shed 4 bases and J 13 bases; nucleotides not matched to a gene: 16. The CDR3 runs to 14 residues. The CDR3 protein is CASSLTVGADRLTF. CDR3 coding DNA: TGCGCCAGCAGCCTGACAGTTGGGGCGGACAGGCTCACCTTC.

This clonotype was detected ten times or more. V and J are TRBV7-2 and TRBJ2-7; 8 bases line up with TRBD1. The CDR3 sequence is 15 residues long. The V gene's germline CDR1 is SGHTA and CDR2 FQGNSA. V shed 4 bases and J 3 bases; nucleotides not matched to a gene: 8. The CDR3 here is CASSSGQDLYYEQYF. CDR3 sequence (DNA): TGTGCCAGCAGCTCGGGACAGGATCTTTACTACGAGCAGTACTTC.

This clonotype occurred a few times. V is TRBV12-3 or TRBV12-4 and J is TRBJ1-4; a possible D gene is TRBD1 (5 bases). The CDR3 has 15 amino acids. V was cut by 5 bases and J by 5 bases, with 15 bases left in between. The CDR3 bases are TGTGCCAGCAGTCCGGACGGGGGAGGGAATGAAAAACTGTTTTTT. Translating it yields CASSPDGGGNEKLFF.

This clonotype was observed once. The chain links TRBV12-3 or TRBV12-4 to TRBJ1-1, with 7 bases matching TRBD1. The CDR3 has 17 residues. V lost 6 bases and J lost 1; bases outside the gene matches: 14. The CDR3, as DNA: TGTGCCAGCAGGTTCCAGGGGGGGATAACTAAGAACACTGAAGCTTTCTTT. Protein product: CASRFQGGITKNTEAFF.

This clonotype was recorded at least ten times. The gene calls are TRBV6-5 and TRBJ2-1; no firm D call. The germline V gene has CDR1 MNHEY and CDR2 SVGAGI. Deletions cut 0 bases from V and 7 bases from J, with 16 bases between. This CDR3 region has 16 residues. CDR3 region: CASSYSPPPLGNEQFF. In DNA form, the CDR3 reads TGTGCCAGCAGTTACTCCCCCCCTCCCCTCGGGAATGAGCAGTTCTTC.

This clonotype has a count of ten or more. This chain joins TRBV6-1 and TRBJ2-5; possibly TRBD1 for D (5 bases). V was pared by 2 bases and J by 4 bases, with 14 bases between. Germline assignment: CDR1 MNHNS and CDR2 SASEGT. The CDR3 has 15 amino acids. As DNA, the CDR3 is TGTGCCAGCAGTGAACGACAGATCTCTTTAGAGACCCAGTACTTC. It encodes CASSERQISLETQYF.

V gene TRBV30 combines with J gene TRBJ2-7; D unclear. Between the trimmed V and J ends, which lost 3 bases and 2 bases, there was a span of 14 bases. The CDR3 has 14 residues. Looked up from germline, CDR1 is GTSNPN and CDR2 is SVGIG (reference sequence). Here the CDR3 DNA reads TGTGCCTGGAGATACGACTCGACGACCTACGAGCAGTACTTC. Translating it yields CAWRYDSTTYEQYF.

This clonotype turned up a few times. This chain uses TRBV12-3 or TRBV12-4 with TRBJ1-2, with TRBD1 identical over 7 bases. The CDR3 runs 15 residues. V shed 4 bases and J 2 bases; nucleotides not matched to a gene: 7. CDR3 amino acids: CASSSSDRANYGYTF. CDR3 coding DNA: TGTGCCAGCAGTTCAAGTGACAGGGCCAACTATGGCTACACCTTC.

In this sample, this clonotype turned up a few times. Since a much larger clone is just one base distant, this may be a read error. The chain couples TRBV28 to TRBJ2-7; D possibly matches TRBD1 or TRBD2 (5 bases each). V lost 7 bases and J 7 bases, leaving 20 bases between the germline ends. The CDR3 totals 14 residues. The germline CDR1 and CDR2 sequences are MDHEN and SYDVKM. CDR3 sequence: CASTGTVIGNEQYF. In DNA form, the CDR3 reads TGTGCCAGCACCGGGACGGTTATTGGGAATGAGCAGTACTTC.

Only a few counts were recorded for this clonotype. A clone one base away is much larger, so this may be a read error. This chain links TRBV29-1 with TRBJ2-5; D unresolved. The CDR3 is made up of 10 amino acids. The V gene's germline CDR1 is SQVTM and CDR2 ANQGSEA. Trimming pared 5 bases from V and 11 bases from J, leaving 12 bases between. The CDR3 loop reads CSVMNNEQYF. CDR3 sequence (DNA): TGCAGCGTTATGAACAATGAGCAGTACTTC.

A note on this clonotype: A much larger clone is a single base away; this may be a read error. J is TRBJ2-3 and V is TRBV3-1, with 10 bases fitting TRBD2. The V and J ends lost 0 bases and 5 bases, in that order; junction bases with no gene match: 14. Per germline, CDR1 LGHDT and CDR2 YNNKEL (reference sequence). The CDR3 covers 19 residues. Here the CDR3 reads CASSQDPPARAGGLDTQYF. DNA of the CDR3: TGTGCCAGCAGCCAAGATCCCCCCGCCCGAGCGGGGGGGCTAGATACGCAGTATTTT.

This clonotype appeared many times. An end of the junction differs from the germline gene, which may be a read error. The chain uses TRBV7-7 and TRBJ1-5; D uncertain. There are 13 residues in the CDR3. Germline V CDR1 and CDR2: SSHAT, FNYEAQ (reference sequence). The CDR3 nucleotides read TGTGCTAGCAGCCCGGGGAGTGGACAGCCCCAGCATTTT. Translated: CASSPGSGQPQHF.